Sequencing of this TCR beta chain was carried out in a study of cytomegalovirus exposure and HLA in healthy donors (dated 2017 in TCRdb). Context from the whole study: An earlier analysis of about 530 of the donors reported around 280 Gb of sequence data and some 110 million unique TCR beta sequences obtained from some 170 million T cells. Because of strong linkage in the cohort, 4 to 6 DR-DQ haplotypes were treated as single units for association and clustering. A later analysis re-examined previously published TCR beta repertoires from 500 to 700 donors and added high-resolution HLA genotyping to investigate patterns of TCR occurrence. Of the roughly 400 genotyped donors, approximately 80% fell in the genetic ancestry cluster associated with self-reported Caucasian donors. An early release covering roughly 640 HLA-typed donors comprised 250 to 350 gigabases of sequencing data and around 80 million unique TCR sequences. Among about 360 genotyped donors of the cohort, an average of 235,054 unique TCR beta nucleotide sequences were sequenced per donor, approximately 20% of them non-productive. The aim of the study was to test whether cataloging public T cell receptors could identify signatures of past pathogen exposure. Donor age, sex, ethnicity and CMV serostatus were compiled alongside the repertoire data. The later analysis used no new phenotypic data to find candidate immune exposures, relying instead on TCR beta sequences and their occurrence across donors. The study profiled the T cell repertoires of around 700 subjects by immunosequencing and related them to cytomegalovirus serostatus. Typing coverage differed by locus: A, B, C, DRB1 and DQB1 were typed in roughly 620-630 donors, DQA1 in roughly 510, DPA1 in some 610, and DPB1 in about 450. The study combined high-throughput TCR immunosequencing, statistical association of individual TCRs with disease status, and machine learning to predict cytomegalovirus infection status. In addition to the first cohort of 650 to 750 subjects, a separate validation cohort of 120 different subjects was used. Every discovery cohort repertoire had been produced on one sequencing platform. Both class I and class II loci were covered by HLA typing, at four-digit resolution. A later genetic analysis used genome-wide SNP genotypes for about three fifths of the 666 donors, treating that subset as a discovery cohort. An earlier analysis of around 540 of the donors applied high-throughput TCR beta sequencing to assess whether each TCR beta V gene segment acted as functional or pseudogenic.

Broader findings and caveats from the paper: In both the original and validation cohorts, the classifier was reported to diagnose cytomegalovirus status with high specificity and sensitivity. A later analysis found that HLA-associated TCR beta chains were more clonally expanded and had lower generation probabilities than equally common non-associated chains. Some IMGT-functional V segments, including TRBV6-2 and TRBV6-3, could not be distinguished by the 87-base-pair reads and were therefore excluded. Across donors, most TCR sequences were observed very rarely, whereas some public TCRs were present in many individuals. According to a later genetic analysis, donors in an Asian-associated ancestry cluster had fewer N-insertions in productive TCRs than the approximately 700-donor mean. According to a later analysis, parvovirus B19, influenza, CMV and Epstein-Barr virus appeared linked to several top co-occurrence clusters. Sequencing depth was assumed to be roughly uniform across donors in the presence/absence analyses, though that assumption may not hold. In a later genetic analysis, a missense DCLRE1C variant was associated with V-gene and J-gene trimming of TCR beta chains, and the association was replicated in an independent cohort. In the study, about 150 TCR beta chains were listed as associated with cytomegalovirus. A further reported finding was that TCR beta sequences accurately predicted the HLA-A and HLA-B alleles for most subjects in the first cohort. Because counts were too low, some 17 rarely observed V segments, including chromosome 9 orphons, were left out of the earlier analysis of about 620 of the donors. The authors suggested that the approach could potentially be extended to other disease states and immunological phenotypes. Because some donors lacked HLA typing at each locus, the association tests relied only on the typed subset. According to a later analysis, most CMV-associated TCR beta chains appeared to be HLA-restricted, and the HLA associations seemed to be driven largely by CMV exposure. In this cohort, only TCR beta chains were sequenced, and detectable features were limited by the absence of alpha or paired-chain data. The sequencing pipeline was judged likely to have produced a cluster of highly shared sequence variants as a technical artifact. A few of the identified cytomegalovirus-associated TCR beta chains were confirmed in vitro to be specific for cytomegalovirus antigens. When HLA alleles, especially DR and DQ, strongly co-occurred, TCR associations were difficult to assign to individual alleles. In an earlier analysis of fewer than 700 of the donors, most TCR beta V segments appeared in productive rearrangements about 87% or about 30% of the time, broadly matching IMGT annotations. A later analysis found that TCR association rates varied across HLA loci, with DRB1 alleles showing the most associated TCRs and HLA-C alleles the fewest. For the cohort, immune exposure information was limited to CMV serostatus. Correlated functional status among segregating V segments might be attributable to linkage disequilibrium, but an unknown experimental factor could not be ruled out. In a later analysis, around 15,000 TCR beta sequences were associated with specific HLA alleles at a false discovery rate of 0.05.

The cohort comprised more than 550 healthy bone marrow donors. At the time of sampling, every cohort member was nominally healthy, though immune exposures that went unrecorded were likely present. The donor was CMV seronegative and belonged to the group of 350 or so seronegative cohort members. Every donor gave a peripheral blood sample, and the peripheral blood mononuclear cells from that sample were used for TCR beta sequencing. The Qiagen DNeasy Blood Extraction Kit was used to extract genomic DNA from the blood cell samples. Worth noting for this clone: Its cognate antigen has yet to be identified. No much larger clonotype is one base removed from it; base qualities were not supplied.

The germline V gene yields SGHVS for CDR1 and FNYEAQ for CDR2. From the cysteine through the phenylalanine, the CDR3 covers 18 amino acids. Just CDR3 DNA is preserved here, 54 bases in frame from base 1. V is cut back by 0 bases and J by 8 bases, with 16 bases in the junction unmatched. The protocol used for the library was the immunoSEQ multiplex PCR assay. For the multiplex PCR, a mixture combining 60 forward primers for TCR Vbeta segments and 13 reverse primers for TCR Jbeta segments was used. The CDR3 region of rearranged TCR beta genes was amplified from genomic DNA by a multiplex PCR assay. Amplified TCR beta libraries were sequenced as 87-base-pair reads on the Illumina HiSeq System. As for the authors' bioinformatics: Across the 700 or so repertoires, a later analysis counted 75 million to 90 million unique TCR beta chains, some 11 million of which were shared by at least two donors. Raw reads were error-corrected and collapsed into unique sequences with a nearest-neighbor algorithm that merged closely related sequences to remove PCR and sequencing errors. CDR3 sequences were aligned to IMGT reference sequences to assign V, D and J gene segments. For a sequence to be retained, at least a six-nucleotide match to both a V gene segment and a J gene segment was required. A rearrangement was called productive if the CDR3 had no stop codons and remained in frame with V and J, and every other rearrangement was called non-productive. CDR3 was defined according to IMGT convention as the region running from the second conserved V-encoded cysteine to the conserved J-encoded phenylalanine. The earlier analysis of around 640 of the donors excluded sequences that lacked an unambiguous match to a single V gene segment. In an earlier analysis of approximately 590 of the donors, a V segment was called functional when productive rearrangements were above 56.7%, and segregating when the standard deviation between donors exceeded 5%. A statistical classification framework was built for diagnosing cytomegalovirus status from the catalog of TCR beta chain sequences. V and J gene assignment, in a later analysis, came from comparing TCR nucleotide sequences with IMGT/GENE-DB human TR gene sequences. Using the TCRdist pipeline, a later analysis assigned CDR3 sequences along with most-parsimonious VDJ recombination scenarios. In a later analysis, each TCR beta chain was defined by its CDR3 amino acid sequence together with its V-gene family, and reads lacking a unique V-gene family were excluded. In a later analysis, nearly 600 highly shared, low-generation-probability nucleotide sequences were removed to address suspected cross-contamination and a sequencing artifact. In a later analysis, a clonal expansion index for each public chain was calculated from normalized within-repertoire ranks of inferred template counts. Generation probabilities in a later analysis came from a VDJ recombination model fitted to out-of-frame rearrangements, and those results were checked against IGoR. Hypergeometric tests were used in a later analysis to score TCR-TCR, TCR-HLA and TCR-CMV co-occurrence, with a repertoire-size bias correction applied to the TCR pairs. A later analysis estimated false discovery rates by permuting HLA or CMV assignments 20 times. In a later analysis, co-occurring TCRs were grouped using DBSCAN, with TCRdist sequence similarity added in when clustering inside HLA-allele-positive subsets. Repertoires with fewer than 30,000 or more than 120,000 public chains, plus five repertoires with anomalous nucleotide sharing, were excluded from co-occurrence clustering. In its TCRdb copy, this immuneACCESS table keeps in-frame sequences only and misses some clones. Where compared with another copy, unresolved V genes explain less than half of these, and the others have no known cause. V and J calls and clone size are those listed in that table; D and trimming were worked out from the DNA. Within this sample are under 150,000 clones, with 82% of them counted one time only. The ten largest account for approximately 2.3% of the sample.

The material sequenced was PBMCs. The rearrangement combines TRBV7-6 with TRBJ2-1; 7 central nucleotides agree with TRBD2. The TCR comes from a male donor in good health and CMV-seronegative. The CDR3 reads as follows: CASSLALFYGEGGDEQFF. In nucleotides, the sequence is TGTGCCAGCAGCTTAGCGCTGTTCTACGGGGAGGGCGGCGATGAGCAGTTCTTC. With the portions outside the CDR3 filled from the reference TRBV7-6 and TRBJ2-1 genes, the complete variable region becomes GAGVSQSPRYKVTKRGQDVALRCDPISGHVSLYWYRQALGQGPEFLTYFNYEAQQDKSGLPNDRFSAERPEGSISTLTIQRTEQRDSAMYRCASSLALFYGEGGDEQFFGPGTRLTVL.